This TCR beta chain was identified during a study of T cells after somatic rescue of genetic block. The table came from immunoSEQ multiplex PCR; TCRdb's copy has only in-frame clones and leaves some out. The top ten clones hold 2.8% of a sample with tens of thousands of clones, roughly 88% of them seen once. V shed 4 bases and J 5 bases; nucleotides not matched to a gene: 8. Germline V gene data show CDR1 as SGHDT and CDR2 as YYEEEE. This CDR3 comprises 15 residues. The chain employs TRBV5-6 and TRBJ1-4, with 7 bases lining up with TRBD1. This sequence originates from a man aged 30-40 years. The sample taken for sequencing was peripheral blood mononuclear cells (PBMCs). The CDR3 DNA is TGTGCCAGCAGCGGCGGGACAGTTCCGAATGAAAAACTGTTTTTT. Its translation: CASSGGTVPNEKLFF.